This T cell receptor beta chain was retrieved from a study of beta chain features in type 1 diabetes (dated by TCRdb to the late 2010s). Context from the whole study: Patients and healthy donors did not differ in mean age, gender distribution, total cell number or subset yield. A total of roughly 100,000,000 sorted cells were examined across all samples, and the number of cells per subset was strongly correlated with RNA yield. Naive and central memory subsets were obtained from all 30 or so donors, but regulatory and stem cell-like memory subsets were isolated from only 8 patients and about 8 healthy donors. In the study, recently diagnosed type 1 diabetes patients and matched healthy donors were compared on the TCRB repertoires of their sorted circulating CD4+ T cell subsets. The paper's findings and limits, for the study overall: Shorter templates might be favored by PCR, yet because patient and control samples were amplified and corrected together, any such skew would affect both groups equally. Because cDNA was sequenced instead of genomic DNA, highly expressing activated cells could be over-represented, though the groups showed no difference in activation or CD3 levels. Naive, central memory and regulatory TCRB repertoires appeared to be more alike among patients than among healthy donors. At VDJ recombination sites, patients with type 1 diabetes made fewer insertions and deleted more nucleotides, a pattern implying thymic rearrangement abnormalities. Because the HLA sub-analyses included only small numbers of individuals, any influence of HLA type on TCRB rearrangement was left unresolved. In all four CD4+ subsets, TCRB CDR3 length was moderately but significantly shorter in type 1 diabetes patients.

As for this clone: Which antigen it targets is not known. Base quality data are lacking; no much larger clone is found one base away.

The CDR3 contains 14 residues, cysteine and phenylalanine counted. The retained sequence is limited to the CDR3, 42 bases, with the frame set at the first base. From a lookup of the germline V gene, CDR1 and CDR2 are MNHEY and SVGAGI. From V the trimming removes 6 bases and from J it removes 7 bases, while the gene matches leave 9 bases of the junction unaccounted for. Each donor gave one peripheral blood draw, averaging roughly 100 mL, which was collected into heparinised tubes. A BD FACSAria II and a panel including CD45RO, CCR7, CD25, CD127, CD95 and CD27 were used to sort naive, central memory, regulatory and stem cell-like memory CD4+ T cells. Purity was above 95% for every sorted population. PBMCs were isolated right away by Lymphoprep density gradient centrifugation and were stained directly, without culture. To minimize batch effects, samples were stained and sorted in pairs, one healthy donor with one patient per experiment.

The High Capacity cDNA Reverse Transcription Kit was used to reverse transcribe all of the isolated RNA, meaning that expressed TCRB transcripts were what got sequenced. Deep immunoSEQ sequencing was performed on naive, central memory and regulatory T cell samples, with an average of about 4 million total reads per sample. Sorted cells were lysed in RLT buffer and RNA was extracted with DNase-treated RNeasy Micro or Mini kits, depending on cell number. To prevent cross-contamination, every cell subset was processed on its own, while patient and healthy donor samples were processed together. The immunoSEQ multiplex PCR was used to amplify TCRB sequences from cDNA, generating 87-bp fragments that spanned the CDR3 region. Amplicons were sequenced on the Illumina HiSeq platform. Processing in the source paper ran as follows. Synthetic template baselines were used to correct PCR bias computationally, reads within Hamming distance 2 were collapsed together, and singletons that could not be merged were discarded. Reads were aligned against IMGT to assign V, D and J genes, CDR3 length and insertions or deletions at six rearrangement sites. Within each subset, clonotype counts were normalized to sorted cell number, after which true diversity and Gini coefficients were computed with the tcR R package. Repertoire sharing was quantified using the overlap coefficient calculated on TCRB nucleotide sequences. Out-of-frame TCRB sequences from naive cells were analyzed as a proxy for the pre-selection repertoire. Sourced from immuneACCESS, this table was stored by TCRdb with only in-frame sequences that have V and J called. A share of the clones is absent; for the studies checked, an unresolved V gene accounts for under half, and the remainder has no known explanation. The V and J calls and clone size come from that table; D and trimming were worked out from the DNA. The sample table lists 300,000 or so clones, less than 15% of them with a count of one. About 0.016% of the sample comes from the top ten.

This TCR came from a woman aged 18 to 35 with type 1 diabetes. Sequenced: naive CD4+ T cells from blood. The cell subset or site label, as the study defines it: true naive CD4+ T cells. The V and J genes are TRBV6-5 and TRBJ1-2; 9 bases in the junction line up with TRBD1. CDR3 loop: CASRTGQGSRGYTF. The DNA sequence follows: TGTGCCAGCAGAACGGGACAGGGTTCTCGTGGCTACACCTTC.